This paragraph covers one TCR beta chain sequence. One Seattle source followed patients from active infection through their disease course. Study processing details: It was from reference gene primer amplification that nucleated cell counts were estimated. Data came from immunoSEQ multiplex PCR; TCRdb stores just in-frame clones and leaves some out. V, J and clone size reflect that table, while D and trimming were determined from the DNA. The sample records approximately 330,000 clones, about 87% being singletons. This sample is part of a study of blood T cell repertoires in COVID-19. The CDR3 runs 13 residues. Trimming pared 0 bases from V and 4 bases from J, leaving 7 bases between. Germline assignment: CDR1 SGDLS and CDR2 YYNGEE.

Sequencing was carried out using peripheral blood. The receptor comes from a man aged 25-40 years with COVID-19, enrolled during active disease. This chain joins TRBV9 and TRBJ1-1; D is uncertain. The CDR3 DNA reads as TGTGCCAGCAGCGTAGACGGGGTCACTGAAGCTTTCTTT. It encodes CASSVDGVTEAFF.